The rows below give T cell receptor delta chains drawn from one sample of a study of Vδ1+ human thymocytes. TCRdb reprocessed the multiplex PCR reads using CATT. The data contain 20,000 to 25,000 delta-chain clones, 8.1% of them singletons. Sequenced material: Vdelta1+ gamma-delta thymocytes from the thymus. The receptor set was obtained from a child less than two years old who had congenital heart surgery. Both conserved end residues are part of each CDR3. The D gene is left open where the match is weak. Size is omitted from some rows. Given values are once, few, many or a class for expanded clones.

v_call	d_call	j_call	clone_size	cdr3_nt	cdr3_aa
TRDV1	-	TRDJ1	-	TGTGCTCTTGGGGAACGGGCCTTCCTACGACTGGGGGACACCGATAAACTCATCTTT	CALGERAFLRLGDTDKLIF
TRDV1	-	TRDJ1	few	TGTGCTCTTGGGGACCCCTCCGGGGCGTGGTTTACGTACACCGATAAACTCATCTTT	CALGDPSGAWFTYTDKLIF
TRDV1	TRDD3	TRDJ1	-	TGTGCTCTTGGGGATCTTCCCACCTTCCTACTGGGGGATACGCCCGATAAACTCATCTTT	CALGDLPTFLLGDTPDKLIF
TRDV2	-	TRDJ1	medium-sized	TGTGCCTGTGACACCTATAGTAGACTCATCTTT	CACDTYSRLIF
TRDV1	-	TRDJ1	-	TGTGCTCTTGGGGGCCTGTATTACCCGACCACGTACACCGATAAACTCATCTTT	CALGGLYYPTTYTDKLIF
TRDV1	TRDD3	TRDJ1	-	TGTGCTCTTGGGGAACCGGCCTTCTCCTGGTACTGGGGGATTAAGGGGTACACCGATAAACTCATCTTT	CALGEPAFSWYWGIKGYTDKLIF
TRDV1	-	TRDJ1	-	TGTGCTCTTGGACCCCCGTACACCGATAAACTCATCTTT	CALGPPYTDKLIF
TRDV1	TRDD3	TRDJ1	few	TGTGCTCTTGGAATTCCTGTACTGGGGGATAACCCCGATAAACTCATCTTT	CALGIPVLGDNPDKLIF
TRDV1	-	TRDJ1	-	TGTGCTCTTGGGGGCGCGAGGCCTTCCTCCCTTACTGGGGGGTACACCGATAAACTCATCTTT	CALGGARPSSLTGGYTDKLIF
TRDV1	TRDD3	TRDJ1	few	TGTGCTCTTGGGGAATTCACCTTACTGGGGGAGGCCTACACCGATAAACTCATCTTT	CALGEFTLLGEAYTDKLIF
TRDV2	-	TRDJ1	few	TGTGCCTGTGGGGGTGGGGTCGCCACCGATAAACTCATCTTT	CACGGGVATDKLIF
TRDV1	-	TRDJ2	-	TGTGCTCTTGGGACCCATCCCGTACAGACAGCACAACTCTTCTTT	CALGTHPVQTAQLFF
TRDV1	TRDD3	TRDJ1	few	TGTGCTCTTGGGGAATCTTCCGGCTCCTACGAGTCTGGGGGATGCCTTAAACTCATCTTT	CALGESSGSYESGGCLKLIF
TRDV1	TRDD3	TRDJ1	-	TGTGCTCTTGGGGAACTAGTAAAGCCGTTTATCCTAGTGTCACTGGGGGATCCCTACACCGATAAACTCATCTTT	CALGELVKPFILVSLGDPYTDKLIF
TRDV1	-	TRDJ1	-	TGTGCTCTTGGGGACCGTGTCTTCCTGAATAAACTCATCTTT	CALGDRVFLNKLIF
TRDV1	-	TRDJ1	-	TGTGCTCTTGGGACGTGCACCGGTTCCTCTATCCCAGGGGGGAAGGATAACACCGATAAACTCATCTTT	CALGTCTGSSIPGGKDNTDKLIF
TRDV1	TRDD3	TRDJ1	few	TGTGCTCTTGGGGAAATGGGATACGCCGATAAACTCATCTTT	CALGEMGYADKLIF
TRDV1	-	TRDJ1	few	TGTGCTCTTGGGGAACTGGAGGCCCTGGGACAAGGGGGTAAACTCATCTTT	CALGELEALGQGGKLIF
TRDV1	-	TRDJ1	few	TGTGCTCTTGGGGAGTCCTTCCTACGGGGGATACTCGGAGGTATAGCCGATAAACTCATCTTT	CALGESFLRGILGGIADKLIF